The TCR beta chain under discussion was sequenced for a study of T-cell memory formation after mild COVID-19. The germline V and J ends were trimmed by 5 bases and 4 bases, with 18 bases remaining between them. This CDR3 is 16 amino acids long. Germline V gene data show CDR1 as SEHNR and CDR2 as FQNEAQ (reference sequence). TCRdb re-analysed the 5' RACE reads in MiXCR, keeping a single row per CDR3 protein. This table holds 400,000 or so distinct CDR3 sequences, around 20% found once. This clonotype was seen a handful of times. The J gene is TRBJ1-5, the V gene TRBV7-9; D is possibly TRBD1 (6 bases). Sequenced: PBMCs or a T cell subset sorted from them (not recorded which). This sequence was found in an adult woman who had mild COVID-19 (a few samples of this study predate the infection). Cell type and time point are not known. This chain's CDR3 is CASSPAGGASNQPQHF. CDR3 nucleotides: TGTGCCAGCAGCCCGGCCGGGGGGGCGTCTAATCAGCCCCAGCATTTT.